Each of the 27 T cell receptor beta chains below was sequenced from the same sample in a study of T-cell memory formation after mild COVID-19. TCRdb ran MiXCR on the 5' RACE reads and lists one entry per CDR3 protein. The sample has 540,000 or so distinct CDR3 sequences, about a fifth seen once; the top ten hold roughly an eighth. Sequenced sample: PBMCs or a T cell subset sorted from them (not recorded which). The receptors were gathered from an adult woman who had mild COVID-19 (a few samples of this study predate the infection). Cell type and time point are not known.

This clonotype was observed a few times. The V gene is TRBV9, the J gene TRBJ2-3, with D hard to call. This CDR3 is 15 amino acids long. Trimming pared 2 bases from V and 3 bases from J, leaving 13 bases between. Germline loops: CDR1 SGDLS, CDR2 YYNGEE. CDR3 protein: CASSVGLALTDTQYF. The DNA for the CDR3 is TGTGCCAGCAGCGTCGGTCTCGCGCTAACAGATACGCAGTATTTT.

V gene TRBV5-6 combines with J gene TRBJ2-7; D possibly uses TRBD1 or TRBD2 (5 bases each). Germline assignment: CDR1 SGHDT and CDR2 YYEEEE. The V end was cut by 2 bases, the J end by 2 bases, with 11 bases between. The CDR3 is 14 amino acids. CDR3 region: CASSFRDGAYEQYF. For the CDR3, the DNA is TGTGCCAGCAGCTTCCGGGACGGAGCCTACGAGCAGTACTTC.

This sequence joins TRBV11-1 and TRBJ1-1; weak D call: TRBD1 (5 bases). This CDR3 is 14 amino acids long. V lost 3 bases and J lost 1, with 9 bases in between. CDR1 is SGHAT, CDR2 FQDESV, per germline (reference sequence). The CDR3 region is CASSLGDSNTEAFF. DNA of the CDR3: TGTGCCAGCAGCTTGGGGGATTCGAACACTGAAGCTTTCTTT.

Only one count was recorded for this clonotype. The J gene is TRBJ2-1, the V gene TRBV5-4, with a weak D call TRBD2 (5 bases). V was clipped by 6 bases and J by 2 bases, with 15 bases between them. This CDR3 region has 15 residues. CDR1 is SGHNT and CDR2 is YYREEE in the germline V gene (reference sequence). CDR3 DNA sequence: TGTGCCAGCAACACCCAAAGAGGGACCTACAATGAGCAGTTCTTC. This codes for CASNTQRGTYNEQFF.

The chain has TRBV20-1 and TRBJ2-5; D ambiguous. V was pared by 6 bases and J by 2 bases, with 7 bases between. Germline lookup yields CDR1 DFQATT and CDR2 SNEGSKA (reference sequence). The CDR3 contains 11 residues. Here the CDR3 reads CSANKQETQYF. CDR3 nucleotide sequence: TGCAGTGCCAATAAGCAAGAGACCCAGTACTTC.

This clonotype was detected only a few times. The chain employs TRBV6-2 or TRBV6-3 and TRBJ2-7; the D call may be TRBD1 or TRBD2 (5 bases each). V was trimmed by 4 bases and J by 5 bases, leaving 15 bases between them. The CDR3 contains 14 residues. Looked up from germline, CDR1 is MNHEY and CDR2 is SVGEGT. CDR3 amino acids: CASSSGTFPDEQYF. The CDR3 DNA is TGTGCCAGCAGTTCGGGGACCTTCCCCGACGAGCAGTACTTC.

This clonotype turned up a few times. This sequence joins TRBV5-1 and TRBJ2-1; D not resolved. Germline CDR1 reads SGHRS; CDR2 reads YFSETQ. This CDR3 region has 14 residues. V dropped 2 bases and J dropped 5 bases, with 11 bases sitting between them. This CDR3 reads CASSLPSRHNEQFF. The CDR3, as DNA: TGCGCCAGCAGCTTACCCAGCAGACACAATGAGCAGTTCTTC.

The chain recombines TRBV15 with TRBJ2-5, with a weak D call TRBD2 (5 bases). Germline V gene sequence: CDR1 LNHNV, CDR2 YYDKDF (reference sequence). V was pared by 1 base and J by 6 bases, with 18 bases between. The CDR3 totals 16 residues. CDR3 bases: TGTGCCACCAGCAGAGGAGAGGGTAGTGGTGGGAAGACCCAGTACTTC. This translates into CATSRGEGSGGKTQYF.

This chain links TRBV5-1 with TRBJ1-1; no clear D. Germline CDR1 SGHRS, CDR2 YFSETQ. Trimming stripped 2 bases from V and 1 base from J, with 9 bases between. The CDR3 is 14 residues long. The CDR3 region has the DNA TGCGCCAGCAGCTTAGGAAGGCCGAACACTGAAGCTTTCTTT. This encodes CASSLGRPNTEAFF. Filled out from reference TRBV5-1 and TRBJ1-1, the complete variable domain reads KAGVTQTPRYLIKTRGQQVTLSCSPISGHRSVSWYQQTPGQGLQFLFEYFSETQRNKGNFPGRFSGRQFSNSRSEMNVSTLELGDSALYLCASSLGRPNTEAFFGQGTRLTVV.

This sequence joins TRBV5-6 and TRBJ2-3, with 10 positions matching TRBD2. The germline V gene has CDR1 SGHDT and CDR2 YYEEEE. V was clipped by 4 bases and J by 2 bases; unmatched bases: 16. The CDR3 is 19 residues long. The CDR3 reads CASSGTASGGPILTDTQYF. In DNA, the CDR3 is TGTGCCAGCAGCGGTACGGCTAGCGGGGGCCCGATACTCACAGATACGCAGTATTTT.

This clonotype was recorded only once. The genes are TRBV4-1 and TRBJ2-2; no clear D gene. The CDR3 is 15 amino acids. Germline CDR1 is MGHRA and CDR2 is YSYEKL. Trimming removed 4 bases at V and 0 bases at J, with 9 bases between. The CDR3: CASSRKPSNTGELFF. The CDR3 DNA reads TGCGCCAGCAGCCGTAAGCCTTCGAACACCGGGGAGCTGTTTTTT.

The J gene is TRBJ2-7, the V gene TRBV15; D is ambiguous. Deletions cut 3 bases from V and 0 bases from J, with 12 bases between. This CDR3 has 15 residues. Per the germline V gene, CDR1 is LNHNV and CDR2 is YYDKDF (reference sequence). The CDR3: CATSSSYLNSYEQYF. The DNA of the CDR3 is TGTGCCACCAGCAGTAGTTATTTGAACTCCTACGAGCAGTACTTC.

V gene TRBV30 combines with J gene TRBJ2-1, with D tentatively TRBD2 (5 bases). Germline V gene lookup returns CDR1 GTSNPN and CDR2 SVGIG (reference sequence). This CDR3 has 11 amino acids. The CDR3 nucleotides are TGTGCTGAAGCGGTATACAATGAGCAGTTCTTC. Its translation: CAEAVYNEQFF.

This clonotype was detected only a few times. The CDR3 sequence is CASSFADAYNEQFF. The CDR3 DNA reads as TGTGCCAGCAGCTTTGCCGACGCCTACAATGAGCAGTTCTTC. V and J are TRBV5-6 and TRBJ2-1; D is undetermined. V was shortened by 2 bases and J by 2 bases, with 8 bases between the two germline ends. The CDR3 has 14 residues. The V gene's germline CDR1 is SGHDT and CDR2 YYEEEE.

This clonotype was seen ten or more times. A read error may produce the germline difference seen at one junction end. The chain has TRBV5-1 and TRBJ2-7; TRBD1 matches 7 bases. Germline V CDR1 and CDR2: SGHRS, YFSETQ. The CDR3 consists of 14 residues. Written as DNA, the CDR3 is TGTGCCAGCAGCCCCGGGACAGCGTCCTACGAGCAGTACTTC. Amino acid sequence: CASSPGTASYEQYF.

This clonotype has just a few counts. V is TRBV30 and J is TRBJ2-3, with D unresolved. The length of the CDR3 is 14 residues. V dropped 5 bases and J dropped 1 base, with 13 bases sitting between them. CDR1 GTSNPN and CDR2 SVGIG come from the germline V gene (reference sequence). The CDR3 sequence: CAWHWGPRTDTQYF. DNA of the CDR3: TGTGCCTGGCACTGGGGTCCCCGCACAGATACGCAGTATTTT. Variable domain in full (rest from reference TRBV30 and TRBJ2-3): SQTIHQWPATLVQPVGSPLSLECTVEGTSNPNLYWYRQAAGRGLQLLFYSVGIGQISSEVPQNLSASRPQDRQFILSSKKLLLSDSGFYLCAWHWGPRTDTQYFGPGTRLTVL.

This clonotype turned up a few times. The chain is built from TRBV18 and TRBJ2-1; tentatively, D is TRBD1 (6 bases). Trimming left V 3 bases short and J 5 bases short, with 8 bases between. The CDR3 spans 13 residues. Germline CDR1 KGHSH, CDR2 LQKENI. The CDR3 DNA reads as TGTGCCAGCTCACCTCAGGGGCACAATGAGCAGTTCTTC. Its protein product is CASSPQGHNEQFF.

This clonotype was picked up a small number of times. The chain couples TRBV5-1 to TRBJ1-5; TRBD1 agrees at 10 bases. V lost 7 bases to trimming and J lost 5 bases; unmatched junction nucleotides: 6. This CDR3 contains 14 residues. Looked up from germline, CDR1 is SGHRS and CDR2 is YFSETQ. The DNA for the CDR3 is TGCGCCAGCGCTCCGGGACAGGGGTATCAGCCCCAGCATTTT. Its translation is CASAPGQGYQPQHF.

This clonotype was counted only a few times. The chain couples TRBV2 to TRBJ1-2; D gene ambiguous. Germline CDR1 SNHLY, CDR2 FYNNEI. V lost 4 bases, J lost 2 bases, and 17 bases lay in between. The CDR3 sequence is 16 residues long. This CDR3 is CASSGLHQFRNYGYTF. In DNA form, the CDR3 reads TGTGCCAGCAGTGGTTTACACCAATTCAGGAACTATGGCTACACCTTC.

The chain employs TRBV20-1 and TRBJ2-3; D tentatively fits TRBD1 or TRBD2 (5 bases each). This CDR3 contains 16 residues. Germline V lookup: CDR1 DFQATT, CDR2 SNEGSKA (reference sequence). V lost 3 bases to trimming and J lost 2 bases, with 18 bases between them. CDR3 amino acids: CSARPRDPSPTDTQYF. Here the CDR3 DNA reads TGCAGTGCTAGGCCCCGGGACCCCAGCCCCACAGATACGCAGTATTTT.

V gene TRBV12-3 or TRBV12-4 combines with J gene TRBJ2-1; D is unclear. The CDR3 sequence is 14 residues long. With 9 bases removed from V and 3 bases from J, the gap between germline ends came to 15 bases. The CDR3 DNA is TGTGCCAGTCGGTACCAGGCTAACTACAATGAGCAGTTCTTC. Protein: CASRYQANYNEQFF.

The chain combines TRBV6-5 with TRBJ2-1; D not resolved. The germline CDR1 and CDR2 sequences are MNHEY and SVGAGI. The V end was cut by 0 bases, the J end by 10 bases, with 10 bases between. The CDR3 totals 13 residues. CDR3: CASSYSNMAEQFF. The CDR3 nucleotides are TGTGCCAGCAGTTACTCCAACATGGCAGAGCAGTTCTTC.

The chain employs TRBV19 and TRBJ1-2; D may be TRBD1 (5 bases). The CDR3 covers 13 residues. Trimming removed 3 bases from V and 7 bases from J, with 12 bases in between. Germline V gene lookup returns CDR1 LNHDA and CDR2 SQIVND (reference sequence). The CDR3 reads CASSIGTTSGYTF. CDR3 sequence (DNA): TGTGCCAGTAGTATTGGGACCACTAGTGGCTACACCTTC. Using reference TRBV19 and TRBJ1-2 for the parts outside the CDR3, the full variable domain is DGGITQSPKYLFRKEGQNVTLSCEQNLNHDAMYWYRQDPGQGLRLIYYSQIVNDFQKGDIAEGYSVSREKKESFPLTVTSAQKNPTAFYLCASSIGTTSGYTFGSGTRLTVV.

The chain links TRBV4-3 to TRBJ1-1; the D gene is possibly TRBD1 (5 bases). The CDR3 spans 13 residues. The V end lost 3 bases, the J end lost 1 base, and 6 bases lay between the germline ends. Germline CDR1 LGHNA, CDR2 YSLEER. In DNA form, the CDR3 reads TGCGCCAGCAGCCAGGACAAGAACACTGAAGCTTTCTTT. It translates to CASSQDKNTEAFF.

This chain links TRBV9 with TRBJ2-3; TRBD2 matches at 10 bases. V lost 2 bases to trimming and J lost 6 bases; unmatched junction nucleotides: 9. The CDR3 sequence is 16 residues long. CDR1 and CDR2 from the germline V gene are SGDLS and YYNGEE. CDR3 DNA sequence: TGTGCCAGCAGCGTTGGGACTAGCGATAGAGGTGATACGCAGTATTTT. Protein product: CASSVGTSDRGDTQYF.

The chain has TRBV19 and TRBJ2-1; either TRBD1 or TRBD2 may fit D (6 bases each). Germline-derived CDR1 and CDR2 are LNHDA and SQIVND (reference sequence). Deletions cut 2 bases from V and 3 bases from J, with 14 bases between. There are 16 residues in the CDR3. The CDR3 region is CASSIQVQGLYNEQFF. For the CDR3, the DNA is TGTGCCAGTAGTATACAAGTACAGGGACTCTACAATGAGCAGTTCTTC.

This clonotype showed up just a few times. The chain employs TRBV15 and TRBJ2-2; D unclear. The germline gives CDR1 LNHNV, CDR2 YYDKDF (reference sequence). The length of the CDR3 is 14 residues. Trimming stripped 0 bases from V and 4 bases from J, with 6 bases between. In DNA, the CDR3 is TGTGCCACCAGCAGAGACAGGAGCACCGGGGAGCTGTTTTTT. It translates to CATSRDRSTGELFF. Supplemented by reference TRBV15 and TRBJ2-2, the full variable domain reads DAMVIQNPRYQVTQFGKPVTLSCSQTLNHNVMYWYQQKSSQAPKLLFHYYDKDFNNEADTPDNFQSRRPNTSFCFLDIRSPGLGDTAMYLCATSRDRSTGELFFGEGSRLTVL.